What follows is one T cell receptor beta chain and its context. Measured with immunoSEQ multiplex PCR; TCRdb has only the in-frame clones, and not every one. Among around 2.1 million clones listed, more than 90% were seen once. These data come from a study of shared clonotypes between healthy human individuals. The V and J ends lost 5 bases and 0 bases, in that order; junction bases with no gene match: 4. In germline, CDR1 is MDHEN, CDR2 SYDVKM. CDR3 size: 15 residues. Sequencing input: naive CD4+ T cells sorted from blood. Regarding subset: CD45RA+ positively selected. The TCR sequence derives from a man aged 18 to 30 in good health. The chain is built from TRBV28 and TRBJ2-3, with 8 bases matching TRBD2. Here the CDR3 reads CASSGGGTSTDTQYF. As DNA, the CDR3 is TGTGCCAGCAGTGGCGGGGGGACGAGCACAGATACGCAGTATTTT.